The clone carrying this T cell receptor (beta chain) was observed a handful of times. The CDR3 is made up of 14 amino acids. Trimming pared 4 bases from V and 1 base from J, leaving 9 bases between. The germline CDR1 and CDR2 sequences are LGHDT and YNNKEL (reference sequence). This sample stems from a study of blood T cells in healthy people across ages. The second PCR ran roughly 6 to 11 cycles with a sample-barcoded 5' primer and J-beta primers. TCRdb used MiXCR to reprocess the 5' RACE reads, holding one entry per CDR3 protein. The sample has around 1,000,000 distinct CDR3 sequences, under 30% seen once. The sample was also reused in another study, on T cells of mothers and their children. This second study notes: Slightly, though not significantly, more overlap was seen in related than in unrelated mother-child pairs.

Sequenced: blood. The chain uses TRBV3-1 and TRBJ2-3; D is unresolved. This sequence was found in a girl aged 2-10 years in good health. Here the CDR3 reads CASSRDTGTDTQYF. CDR3 nucleotide sequence: TGTGCCAGCAGCCGAGATACTGGCACAGATACGCAGTATTTT.